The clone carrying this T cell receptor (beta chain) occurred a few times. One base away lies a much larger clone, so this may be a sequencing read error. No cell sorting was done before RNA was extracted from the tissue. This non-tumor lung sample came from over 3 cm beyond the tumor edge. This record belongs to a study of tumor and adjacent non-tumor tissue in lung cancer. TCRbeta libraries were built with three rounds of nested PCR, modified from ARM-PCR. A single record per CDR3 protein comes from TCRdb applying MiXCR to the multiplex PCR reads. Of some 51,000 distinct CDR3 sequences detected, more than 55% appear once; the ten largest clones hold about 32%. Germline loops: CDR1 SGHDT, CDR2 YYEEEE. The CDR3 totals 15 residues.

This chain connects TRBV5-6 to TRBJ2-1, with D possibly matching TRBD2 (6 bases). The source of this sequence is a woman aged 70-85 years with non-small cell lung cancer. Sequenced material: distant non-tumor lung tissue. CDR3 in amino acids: CVSSYRDGGVNEQFF. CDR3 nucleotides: TGTGTCAGCAGCTACCGGGACGGCGGGGTTAATGAGCAGTTCTTC.